A single sample gave rise to the 21 T cell receptor beta chains below, sequenced in a study of T cell responses to AZD1222 COVID-19 vaccine. Using immunoSEQ multiplex PCR, the repertoire was profiled, and TCRdb retains in-frame clones only, with some absent. The sample records about 150,000 clones, 85% to 95% being singletons. The sample here was peripheral blood, taken 28 days after the second AZD1222 dose. Every receptor here comes from an adult who received the AZD1222 COVID-19 vaccine.

The chain has TRBV5-1 and TRBJ1-1, with D uncertain. The germline CDR1 and CDR2 sequences are SGHRS and YFSETQ. This CDR3 comprises 16 residues. V lost 0 bases and J 1 base, leaving 13 bases between the germline ends. CDR3 sequence reads: CASSLVGSPANTEAFF. The CDR3 region has the DNA TGCGCCAGCAGCTTGGTGGGGAGCCCCGCGAACACTGAAGCTTTCTTT.

The chain joins TRBV2 to TRBJ1-5, with D hard to call. The ends were cut back, 4 bases at V and 4 bases at J, with 11 bases in the middle. Germline assignment: CDR1 SNHLY and CDR2 FYNNEI. The CDR3 runs 14 residues. CDR3 region: CASSAIVGNQPQHF. Here the CDR3 DNA reads TGTGCCAGCAGTGCCATCGTCGGGAATCAGCCCCAGCATTTT.

CDR3 coding DNA: TGTGCCAGCAGAGGCAGTGGGTACTACGAGCAGTACTTC. Amino acids: CASRGSGYYEQYF. The genes are TRBV28 and TRBJ2-7; D ambiguous. This CDR3 region has 13 residues. V dropped 6 bases and J dropped 3 bases, with 12 bases sitting between them. CDR1 and CDR2 (germline): MDHEN, SYDVKM.

V is TRBV5-8 and J is TRBJ1-4, with D perhaps matching TRBD1 (6 bases). The CDR3 length is 15 residues. V lost 1 base and J lost 0, with 7 bases in between. CDR1 and CDR2 (germline): SGHTS, YDEGEE. CDR3 DNA: TGTGCCAGCAGCTTGAGGACAGCAACTAATGAAAAACTGTTTTTT. This encodes CASSLRTATNEKLFF.

The CDR3 region has the DNA TGTGCCAGCAGCTTACTCGAGGGGGCTACGGAAGGCCCTAACTATGGCTACACCTTC. Translation: CASSLLEGATEGPNYGYTF. The chain combines TRBV7-9 with TRBJ1-2, with TRBD1 matching over 7 bases. The V and J ends lost 2 bases and 0 bases, in that order; junction bases with no gene match: 15. Per germline, CDR1 SEHNR and CDR2 FQNEAQ (reference sequence). The CDR3 sequence is 19 residues long. Using reference TRBV7-9 and TRBJ1-2 for the parts outside the CDR3, the full variable domain is DTGVSQNPRHKITKRGQNVTFRCDPISEHNRLYWYRQTLGQGPEFLTYFQNEAQLEKSRLLSDRFSAERPKGSFSTLEIQRTEQGDSAMYLCASSLLEGATEGPNYGYTFGSGTRLTVV.

This clone was observed a few times. V is TRBV2 and J is TRBJ1-5; 7 bases agree with TRBD1. V lost 6 bases to trimming and J lost 7 bases; unmatched junction nucleotides: 6. The germline gives CDR1 SNHLY, CDR2 FYNNEI. The CDR3 sequence is 13 residues long. The CDR3 spells CASRTGERQPQHF. CDR3 coding DNA: TGTGCCAGCAGAACAGGGGAACGACAGCCCCAGCATTTT.

In this sample, this clone turned up once. V is TRBV10-2 and J is TRBJ1-4, with D perhaps matching TRBD1 (6 bases). The CDR3 has 14 residues. Trimming took 4 bases from V and 8 from J, leaving 14 bases between them. Germline V gene lookup returns CDR1 WSHSY and CDR2 SAAADI. The CDR3 region is CASSGGREGEKLFF. The CDR3 region has the DNA TGCGCCAGCAGTGGGGGGCGCGAGGGAGAAAAACTGTTTTTT.

CDR3 amino acids: CASSRWGGTEAFF. In nucleotides, the CDR3 is TGTGCCAGCAGTCGCTGGGGTGGCACTGAAGCTTTCTTT. The V and J genes are TRBV12-3 or TRBV12-4 and TRBJ1-1; the D is unclear. The CDR3 is 13 amino acids. Trimming took 5 bases from V and 4 from J, leaving 11 bases between them.

V and J are TRBV12-3 or TRBV12-4 and TRBJ1-3; maybe TRBD1 (5 bases). V was cut by 5 bases and J by 2 bases, with 7 bases left in between. The CDR3 consists of 13 residues. CDR3 sequence: CASSQGTGNTIYF. The CDR3 nucleotides are TGTGCCAGCAGTCAGGGAACTGGAAACACCATATATTTT.

The DNA of the CDR3 is TGTGCCAGCAGAGAGGGGGGAGGCTACACCTTC. Translation: CASREGGGYTF. The chain employs TRBV12-3 or TRBV12-4 and TRBJ1-2; TRBD1 is a possible D gene (6 bases). Trimming left V 6 bases short and J 8 bases short, with 10 bases between. CDR3 length equals 11 residues.

This sequence joins TRBV28 and TRBJ2-7; D is undetermined. V dropped 6 bases and J dropped 4 bases, with 16 bases sitting between them. Germline-derived CDR1 and CDR2 are MDHEN and SYDVKM. CDR3 length: 14 residues. CDR3 region: CASRSLDPSYEQYF. CDR3 bases: TGTGCCAGCAGGTCTCTGGACCCTTCTTACGAGCAGTACTTC.

The chain carries TRBV7-9 and TRBJ1-4; D is ambiguous. The V end lost 1 base, the J end lost 7 bases, and 10 bases lay between the germline ends. This CDR3 contains 14 residues. Germline CDR1 and CDR2: SEHNR and FQNEAQ (reference sequence). Here the CDR3 DNA reads TGTGCCAGCAGCTTAGATGGAGGGAGTGAAAAACTGTTTTTT. It translates to CASSLDGGSEKLFF. The full variable domain, completed using reference TRBV7-9 and TRBJ1-4, is DTGVSQNPRHKITKRGQNVTFRCDPISEHNRLYWYRQTLGQGPEFLTYFQNEAQLEKSRLLSDRFSAERPKGSFSTLEIQRTEQGDSAMYLCASSLDGGSEKLFFGSGTQLSVL.

V gene TRBV5-1 combines with J gene TRBJ1-5; the D gene is possibly TRBD1 (5 bases). The CDR3 length is 15 residues. Germline V gene data show CDR1 as SGHRS and CDR2 as YFSETQ. Between the trimmed V and J ends, which lost 0 bases and 0 bases, there was a span of 7 bases. The DNA of the CDR3 is TGCGCCAGCAGCTTGGGGGGGTATAGCAATCAGCCCCAGCATTTT. This translates into CASSLGGYSNQPQHF.

The chain uses TRBV4-1 and TRBJ2-7; D may be TRBD1 or TRBD2 (6 bases each). There are 14 residues in the CDR3. Trimming pared 3 bases from V and 4 bases from J, leaving 13 bases between. Germline CDR1 MGHRA, CDR2 YSYEKL. The CDR3 nucleotides read TGCGCCAGCAGCCAGGGGGGCCCCGATTACGAGCAGTACTTC. It specifies CASSQGGPDYEQYF.

This chain links TRBV7-6 with TRBJ2-7; TRBD2 matches at 10 bases. V trimming: 5 bases; J trimming: 3 bases; junction bases outside the gene matches: 7. CDR3 length: 15 residues. Germline-derived CDR1 and CDR2 are SGHVS and FNYEAQ. Here the CDR3 reads CASSQDGTSDYEQYF. The CDR3, as DNA: TGTGCCAGCAGCCAAGACGGGACTAGCGACTACGAGCAGTACTTC.

In this sample, this clone turned up once. The CDR3 DNA reads TGTGCCAGCAGCCAATGGACAGGTGCGAGCTCCTATAATTCACCCCTCCACTTT. The encoded protein is CASSQWTGASSYNSPLHF. The chain couples TRBV3-1 (or the pseudogene TRBV3-2) to TRBJ1-6; 7 bases fit TRBD1. The J segment lost 0 bases and the V segment lost 2 bases, leaving 7 bases of the junction unmatched. Germline CDR1 reads LGHDT; CDR2 reads YNNKEL (reference sequence). The CDR3 totals 18 residues.

The chain couples TRBV7-2 to TRBJ2-7; 11 nucleotides match TRBD2. The V and J ends lost 5 bases and 0 bases, in that order; junction bases with no gene match: 3. The length of the CDR3 is 15 residues. Germline V lookup: CDR1 SGHTA, CDR2 FQGNSA. CDR3 residues: CASSPTSGASYEQYF. The CDR3 region has the DNA TGTGCCAGCAGCCCGACTAGCGGGGCCTCCTACGAGCAGTACTTC.

This chain uses TRBV5-1 with TRBJ1-1; a possible D gene is TRBD1 (5 bases). V dropped 4 bases and J dropped 1 base, with 14 bases sitting between them. This CDR3 region has 15 residues. The germline gives CDR1 SGHRS, CDR2 YFSETQ. CDR3 bases: TGCGCCAGCAGCCCGCCAGGGACGAGGAACACTGAAGCTTTCTTT. Translating it yields CASSPPGTRNTEAFF. Based on the CDR3 plus reference TRBV5-1 and TRBJ1-1, the full variable domain is KAGVTQTPRYLIKTRGQQVTLSCSPISGHRSVSWYQQTPGQGLQFLFEYFSETQRNKGNFPGRFSGRQFSNSRSEMNVSTLELGDSALYLCASSPPGTRNTEAFFGQGTRLTVV.

V is TRBV25-1 and J is TRBJ1-5, with 9 bases lining up with TRBD1. This CDR3 region has 18 residues. After removal of 2 bases from V and 0 bases from J, the junction contained 8 bases not matched to a gene. Per the germline V gene, CDR1 is MGHDK and CDR2 is SYGVNS. The CDR3 DNA is TGTGCCAGCAGTGAAGGGCCCCGGGACAGGGTTAGCAATCAGCCCCAGCATTTT. Translating it yields CASSEGPRDRVSNQPQHF.

V and J are TRBV2 and TRBJ1-5, with D perhaps matching TRBD1 (5 bases). The V and J ends lost 8 bases and 4 bases respectively, with 18 bases between them. From germline, CDR1 is SNHLY and CDR2 FYNNEI. The length of the CDR3 is 15 residues. The CDR3 sequence is CASHWGHGRNQPQHF. The CDR3 nucleotides are TGTGCCAGCCACTGGGGCCATGGGAGGAATCAGCCCCAGCATTTT. Drawing the rest from reference TRBV2 and TRBJ1-5, the complete variable domain is EPEVTQTPSHQVTQMGQEVILRCVPISNHLYFYWYRQILGQKVEFLVSFYNNEISEKSEIFDDQFSVERPDGSNFTLKIRSTKLEDSAMYFCASHWGHGRNQPQHFGDGTRLSIL.

The rearrangement links TRBV9 to TRBJ1-1; D uncertain. CDR1 is SGDLS, CDR2 YYNGEE, per germline. The CDR3 spans 12 residues. Trimming left V 1 base short and J 5 bases short, with 6 bases between. CDR3 loop: CASSVPPTEAFF. The CDR3 coding sequence is TGTGCCAGCAGCGTACCGCCGACTGAAGCTTTCTTT.